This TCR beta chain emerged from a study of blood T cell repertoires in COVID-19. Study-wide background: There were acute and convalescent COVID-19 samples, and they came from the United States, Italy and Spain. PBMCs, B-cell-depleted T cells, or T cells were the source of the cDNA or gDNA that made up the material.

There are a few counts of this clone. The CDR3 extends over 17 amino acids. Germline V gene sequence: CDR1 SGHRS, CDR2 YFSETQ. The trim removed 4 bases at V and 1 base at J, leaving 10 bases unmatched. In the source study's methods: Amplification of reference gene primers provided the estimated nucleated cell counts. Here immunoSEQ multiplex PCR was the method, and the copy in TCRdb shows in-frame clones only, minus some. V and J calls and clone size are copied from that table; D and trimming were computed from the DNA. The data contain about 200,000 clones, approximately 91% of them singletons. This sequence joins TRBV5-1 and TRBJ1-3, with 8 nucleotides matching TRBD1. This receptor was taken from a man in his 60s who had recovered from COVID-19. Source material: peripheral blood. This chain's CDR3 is CASSPLTGDGSGNTIYF. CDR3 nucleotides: TGCGCCAGCAGCCCGCTGACAGGGGATGGTTCTGGAAACACCATATATTTT.